This TCR beta chain comes out of a study of cytomegalovirus exposure and HLA in healthy donors. Regarding this clone: The antigen remains undetermined.

Study-level points and caveats: Analysis was performed later, and it showed HLA-associated TCR beta chains to be more clonally expanded than equally common others.

13 Jbeta primers and 60 Vbeta primers were used for the PCR. The data were produced by immunoSEQ multiplex PCR, yet TCRdb's version contains in-frame clones alone and is incomplete. This table has around 87,000 clones, around three quarters appearing once. CDR3 length: 17 amino acids. V lost 4 bases and J 4 bases, leaving 23 bases between the germline ends. CDR1 is SGHRS and CDR2 is YFSETQ in the germline V gene. The gene calls are TRBV5-1 and TRBJ1-1; a possible D gene is TRBD1 (5 bases). The clonotype originates from a man between 40 and 49 years old in good health and CMV-seronegative. The specimen was PBMCs. CDR3 loop: CASSTPIGGTRGTEAFF. The CDR3 DNA reads as TGCGCCAGCAGCACACCCATCGGGGGGACTAGGGGCACTGAAGCTTTCTTT.